This T cell receptor beta chain was profiled in a study of CD8 T cells in ankylosing spondylitis. Points from the study as a whole: Past research had described some motif variants in reactive arthritis synovial fluid and blood. Those disease-linked clones were CD8+; they were also relatively rare in peripheral blood. There was reportedly significant enrichment of clones that were disease-linked in matched ankylosing spondylitis synovial fluid. Ankylosing spondylitis blood appeared to be characterized by a TCR beta motif of 8 or 9 highly homologous variants.

One entry per CDR3 protein results from TCRdb running MiXCR on the 5' RACE reads. The sample holds around 320,000 distinct CDR3 sequences; around 20% are singletons and the top ten take 3.5%. This clonotype was picked up a small number of times. Its target is not known. Trimming shortened V by 4 bases and J by 7 bases, and 10 bases separated the two germline ends. The CDR3 totals 11 residues. Germline CDR1 SQVTM, CDR2 ANQGSEA. This sequence joins TRBV29-1 and TRBJ1-2; D is unresolved. The receptor comes from a female donor with ankylosing spondylitis or in good health (not recorded which). Sequenced material: blood, either unsorted or a sorted T cell fraction (not recorded which). CDR3 sequence (DNA): TGCAGCGTTGTAGGTCTTGCTGGCTACACCTTC. This translates into CSVVGLAGYTF. The variable domain in full, with the rest retrieved from reference TRBV29-1 and TRBJ1-2, is SAVISQKPSRDICQRGTSLTIQCQVDSQVTMMFWYRQQPGQSLTLIATANQGSEATYESGFVIDKFPISRPNLTFSTLTVSNMSPEDSSIYLCSVVGLAGYTFGSGTRLTVV.